This TCR beta chain was identified in a study of Graves' ophthalmopathy and Graves' hyperthyroidism. This clonotype was seen more than once but under ten times. Its specificity is unknown. The study's findings and limits: Most thyroid clonotypes with frequency above 0.001 were detected in blood too. Ophthalmopathy could be told apart from stable hyperthyroidism by a 13-signature model (about 90% sensitivity, around 84% specificity).

Trimming took 4 bases from V and 2 from J, leaving 13 bases between them. Germline CDR1 is SGDLS and CDR2 is YYNGEE. This CDR3 contains 14 residues. Amplification from RNA transcripts yielded the TCR beta CDR3 regions. HTBI-primed first-round RT-PCR preceded second-round multiplex PCR. TCRdb re-analysed the multiplex PCR reads in MiXCR, keeping a single row per CDR3 protein. The data show 600,000 to 950,000 distinct CDR3 sequences, 40% seen once. V usage is TRBV9 and J usage is TRBJ2-7; no definite D call. Sequenced sample: peripheral blood. The receptor comes from an adult man with Graves' ophthalmopathy. CDR3 amino acids: CASSLGPLPYEQYF. The DNA of the CDR3 is TGTGCCAGCAGCCTAGGCCCGCTCCCCTACGAGCAGTACTTC.